This TCR beta chain was captured in a study of Ad26.COV2.S vaccination and SARS-CoV-2 variants. Overall study: The authors gave Ad26.COV2.S intramuscularly, either once or twice 56 days apart.

Per the germline V gene, CDR1 is LNHDA and CDR2 is SQIVND (reference sequence). V lost 7 bases and J lost 7; bases outside the gene matches: 9. CDR3 length equals 14 residues. Generated by immunoSEQ multiplex PCR, the TCRdb table keeps only in-frame clones and is missing some. The table has fewer than 900,000 clones, about 90% seen once; the top ten hold 1.5%. Sample treatment: roughly 19 received Ad26.COV2.S at low or high dose, single or two shots; several received placebo; per-sample allocation not given. Collection of samples fell on day 63 after the first vaccine or placebo injection. The chain carries TRBV19 and TRBJ2-4; 8 bases match TRBD1. The starting material was peripheral blood, obtained in a trial of Ad26.COV2.S vaccine versus placebo. The receptor was derived from a person between 18 and 65 years old who received the Ad26.COV2.S COVID-19 vaccine or a placebo. Written as DNA, the CDR3 is TGTGCCAGTAAAGAAAGCCGGGACAGGAACATTCAGTACTTC. Translated: CASKESRDRNIQYF.